The 6 T cell receptor beta chains below were found in one sample sequenced in a study of tumor and adjacent non-tumor tissue in lung cancer. A modified ARM-PCR protocol with three rounds of nested PCR amplified TCRbeta. MiXCR, applied by TCRdb to the multiplex PCR reads, yields one record per CDR3 protein. The sample carries more than 60,000 distinct CDR3 sequences, about 77% recorded once. This sample's RNA came from whole unsorted tissue. More than 3 cm separated this lung sample from the edge of the tumor. Sequencing was carried out using distant non-tumor lung tissue. These receptors all come from a man aged 55 to 69 with non-small cell lung cancer.

Turning to this clonotype: At one end, the junction sequence differs from germline, possibly due to a read error. The CDR3 bases are TGCAGCGTCGGAGATCAGGTTGCAGATATGCAGTATTTT. Translated: CSVGDQVADMQYF. This chain joins TRBV29-1 and TRBJ2-3, with D uncertain. CDR3 length: 13 amino acids. Germline lookup yields CDR1 SQVTM and CDR2 ANQGSEA.

This clonotype has at least ten counts. This chain connects TRBV6-1 to TRBJ2-5, with D tentatively TRBD1 or TRBD2 (5 bases each). Germline CDR1 and CDR2: MNHNS and SASEGT. V was cut by 4 bases and J by 5 bases, with 14 bases left in between. There are 14 residues in the CDR3. The CDR3 protein is CASSVTRGRETQYF. The CDR3 DNA is TGTGCCAGCAGTGTCACTAGGGGCAGGGAGACCCAGTACTTC.

In this sample, this clonotype turned up many times. The chain links TRBV14 to TRBJ1-5; no firm D call. The CDR3 has 13 residues. V was clipped by 1 base and J by 4 bases, with 5 bases between them. Germline CDR1 SGHDN, CDR2 FVKESK. The CDR3 DNA is TGTGCCAGCAGCCAAGCCGGAAATCAGCCCCAGCATTTT. It encodes CASSQAGNQPQHF.

About this clonotype: One end of the junction does not line up with germline, which may come from a read error. This chain uses TRBV9 with TRBJ1-1; D possibly corresponds to TRBD1 (6 bases). Looked up from germline, CDR1 is SGDLS and CDR2 is YYNGEE. This CDR3 region has 14 residues. CDR3 DNA: TGTGCCAGCAGCGCGGATCAGGGGAACACTGAAGCTCTCTTT. Residues: CASSADQGNTEALF.

Concerning this clonotype itself: Just one base apart from a much larger clone, this may be a read error. The V call is TRBV25-1, the J call TRBJ1-5; weak D call: TRBD1 (5 bases). CDR1 and CDR2 from the germline V gene are MGHDK and SYGVNS. This CDR3 region has 13 residues. For the CDR3, the DNA is TGTGTCAGCAGTGGGGCGGGCAATCAGCCCCAGCATTTT. Its translation is CVSSGAGNQPQHF. Full variable domain (missing parts from reference TRBV25-1 and TRBJ1-5): EADIYQTPRYLVIGTGKKITLECSQTMGHDKMYWYQQDPGMELHLIHYSYGVNSTEKGDLSSESTVSRIRTEHFPLTLESARPSHTSQYLCVSSGAGNQPQHFGDGTRLSIL.

About this clonotype itself: One end of the junction varies from germline; a read error may be responsible. V gene TRBV14 combines with J gene TRBJ2-7; D not resolved. CDR3 length: 16 residues. In germline, CDR1 is SGHDN, CDR2 FVKESK. The CDR3 spells CASSQESLTGSYEQYF. Here the CDR3 DNA reads TGTGCCAGCAGCCAAGAGTCACTAACGGGCAGCTATGAGCAGTATTTC.